This passage covers 28 T cell receptor beta chains from one sample sequenced in a study of shared clonotypes between healthy human individuals. Generated by immunoSEQ multiplex PCR, the TCRdb table keeps only in-frame clones and is missing some. The sample contains just over 2,000,000 clones, 85% to 95% of which appear only once. The specimen sequenced was naive CD4+ T cells sorted from blood. Described subset: CD45RA+ positively selected. The receptors derive from a young man in good health.

This clone was found once. The chain couples TRBV6-1 to TRBJ2-4, with no clear D. Per germline, CDR1 MNHNS and CDR2 SASEGT. This CDR3 comprises 13 residues. The V gene lost 4 bases and the J gene lost 7 bases, with 11 bases spanning the gap. This CDR3 is CASSVLGLNIQYF. CDR3 bases: TGTGCCAGCAGTGTCTTAGGGCTGAACATTCAGTACTTC.

The chain joins TRBV18 to TRBJ2-5; 9 bases map to TRBD1. CDR1 is KGHSH, CDR2 LQKENI, per germline. The CDR3 loop spans 14 amino acids. V was pared by 2 bases and J by 4 bases, with 2 bases of the junction left unmatched. DNA of the CDR3: TGTGCCAGCTCACCAAGGACAGGGGTAGAGACCCAGTACTTC. Amino acid sequence: CASSPRTGVETQYF.

V usage is TRBV9 and J usage is TRBJ1-2; D ambiguous. Germline CDR1 reads SGDLS; CDR2 reads YYNGEE. Trimming cost V 4 bases and J 1 base, with 23 bases left between them. The CDR3 contains 18 residues. Here the CDR3 DNA reads TGTGCCAGCAGCTCCACGGATAGCCGGAGAACCCTTAACTATGGCTACACCTTC. Amino acid sequence: CASSSTDSRRTLNYGYTF.

V usage is TRBV5-1 and J usage is TRBJ2-7, with 11 bases matching TRBD1. CDR3 length equals 14 residues. Trimming removed 4 bases from V and 7 bases from J; junction bases left unmatched: 7. The V gene's germline CDR1 is SGHRS and CDR2 YFSETQ. This chain's CDR3 is CASSLGQGAAEQYF. CDR3 nucleotides: TGCGCCAGCAGCCTCGGACAGGGGGCGGCTGAGCAGTACTTC.

This clone was detected only once. J is TRBJ2-1 and V is TRBV9; unclear D gene. The CDR3 loop spans 16 amino acids. Germline assignment: CDR1 SGDLS and CDR2 YYNGEE. V lost 0 bases, J lost 2 bases, and 12 bases lay in between. CDR3 coding DNA: TGTGCCAGCAGCGTAGGTGTCTTCAGCCCCTACAATGAGCAGTTCTTC. Amino acid sequence: CASSVGVFSPYNEQFF.

Note on this clone: Different DNA sequences within this sample yield the same CDR3. The chain employs TRBV6-6 and TRBJ2-1; 9 bases align to TRBD2. This CDR3 contains 15 residues. V lost 4 bases, J lost 1 base, and 2 bases stayed unmatched. Germline V gene sequence: CDR1 MNHNY, CDR2 SVGAGI (reference sequence). The CDR3: CASSSLAGSYNEQFF. The CDR3 nucleotides read TGTGCCAGCAGTTCACTAGCGGGTTCCTACAATGAGCAGTTCTTC.

This sequence joins TRBV7-9 and TRBJ2-7; 10 nucleotides align to TRBD1. The CDR3 has 15 residues. Trimming took 6 bases from V and 2 from J; bases not matched to a gene: 7. CDR1 is SEHNR and CDR2 is FQNEAQ in the germline V gene (reference sequence). Here the CDR3 reads CASRSGTGEPYEQYF. In DNA, the CDR3 is TGTGCCAGCAGATCCGGGACAGGGGAGCCCTACGAGCAGTACTTC.

This rearrangement joins TRBV28 to TRBJ2-1, with D unresolved. V shed 4 bases and J shed 9 bases, with 16 bases lying between them. The CDR3 spans 14 residues. The germline gives CDR1 MDHEN, CDR2 SYDVKM. CDR3 in amino acids: CASSYYGSASEQFF. CDR3 bases: TGTGCCAGCAGTTATTATGGTTCCGCGAGTGAGCAGTTCTTC.

The gene calls are TRBV15 and TRBJ2-1; possible D gene TRBD1, 6 bases. V lost 0 bases and J 8 bases, leaving 17 bases between the germline ends. Germline assignment: CDR1 LNHNV and CDR2 YYDKDF (reference sequence). The CDR3 sequence is 16 residues long. The CDR3 DNA reads TGTGCCACCAGCAGAGATGATGGCAGGGGTGTCGATGAGCAGTTCTTC. This codes for CATSRDDGRGVDEQFF.

The chain employs TRBV6-1 and TRBJ1-3; D gene unclear. V was clipped by 6 bases and J by 0 bases, with 6 bases between them. CDR1 and CDR2 (germline): MNHNS, SASEGT. The CDR3 sequence is 13 residues long. CDR3 residues: CASRVASGNTIYF. CDR3 nucleotides: TGTGCCAGCAGGGTAGCCTCTGGAAACACCATATATTTT.

The chain uses TRBV29-1 and TRBJ1-4, with 8 bases lining up with TRBD1. Germline V gives CDR1 SQVTM, CDR2 ANQGSEA. The V segment lost 6 bases and the J segment 3 bases; nucleotides outside the gene matches: 9. This CDR3 has 15 residues. The CDR3 bases are TGCAGCGTCAGCGGGACAGGTACTCCTAATGAAAAACTGTTTTTT. Amino acid sequence: CSVSGTGTPNEKLFF.

The chain combines TRBV2 with TRBJ1-1; D is ambiguous. V was trimmed by 5 bases and J by 6 bases, leaving 16 bases between them. The CDR3 contains 14 residues. The germline gives CDR1 SNHLY, CDR2 FYNNEI. The CDR3: CASSLFGGGAEAFF. CDR3 DNA: TGTGCCAGCAGTCTATTCGGTGGAGGTGCTGAAGCTTTCTTT.

CDR3 coding DNA: TGTGCCAGCAGCTTAGATGGGGACAGGTCCTGGGGTGGCTACACCTTC. Amino acid sequence: CASSLDGDRSWGGYTF. This chain links TRBV11-2 with TRBJ1-2; 8 bases map to TRBD1. The CDR3 has 16 amino acids. CDR1 and CDR2 from the germline V gene are SGHAT and FQNNGV. J was trimmed by 7 bases and V by 0 bases; bases with no gene match: 10.

The gene calls are TRBV19 and TRBJ2-7, with D possibly called TRBD1 or TRBD2 (5 bases each). The CDR3 has 13 amino acids. Trimming shortened V by 8 bases and J by 0 bases, and 11 bases separated the two germline ends. In germline, CDR1 is LNHDA, CDR2 SQIVND (reference sequence). CDR3 in DNA: TGTGCCAGTGGACTGACAGCCTCCTACGAGCAGTACTTC. Translation gives CASGLTASYEQYF.

The rearrangement links TRBV28 to TRBJ2-2; D gene uncertain. CDR1 and CDR2 (germline): MDHEN, SYDVKM. There are 15 residues in the CDR3. The V gene lost 6 bases and the J gene lost 5 bases, with 16 bases spanning the gap. The CDR3 here is CASSTTVPRTGELFF. DNA for the CDR3: TGTGCCAGCAGCACTACAGTGCCCAGGACCGGGGAGCTGTTTTTT. The variable domain in full, completed from reference TRBV28 and TRBJ2-2, reads DVKVTQSSRYLVKRTGEKVFLECVQDMDHENMFWYRQDPGLGLRLIYFSYDVKMKEKGDIPEGYSVSREKKERFSLILESASTNQTSMYLCASSTTVPRTGELFFGEGSRLTVL.

This chain connects TRBV18 to TRBJ2-7, with TRBD2 identical over 10 bases. With 0 bases clipped from V and 5 bases from J, the junction kept 10 bases outside the gene matches. Per germline, CDR1 KGHSH and CDR2 LQKENI. The CDR3 length is 17 residues. CDR3 loop: CASSPPMSSGSFHEQYF. For the CDR3, the DNA is TGTGCCAGCTCACCACCCATGTCTAGCGGGAGTTTCCACGAGCAGTACTTC.

The V gene is TRBV5-4, the J gene TRBJ1-2; D may be TRBD1 (6 bases). V was trimmed by 0 bases and J by 6 bases, leaving 9 bases between them. The CDR3 length is 13 residues. Per germline, CDR1 SGHNT and CDR2 YYREEE (reference sequence). In nucleotides, the CDR3 is TGTGCCAGCAGCTTGGGGACAGCCGATGGCTACACCTTC. This gives the protein CASSLGTADGYTF.

Turning to this clone: This specimen includes other DNA sequences encoding the same CDR3. This chain uses TRBV7-2 with TRBJ2-7, with D perhaps matching TRBD1 (5 bases). The CDR3 extends over 15 amino acids. V was shortened by 4 bases and J by 4 bases, with 17 bases between the two germline ends. Germline CDR1 and CDR2: SGHTA and FQGNSA. DNA of the CDR3: TGTGCCAGCAGCTCCCAGGGCTCCGGAACATACGAGCAGTACTTC. This translates into CASSSQGSGTYEQYF.

The genes are TRBV27 and TRBJ1-5; 10 nucleotides match TRBD1. V was clipped by 3 bases and J by 6 bases; unmatched bases: 5. CDR1 and CDR2 from the germline V gene are MNHEY and SMNVEV (reference sequence). The CDR3 is made up of 15 amino acids. The CDR3: CASSLGQGRRQPQHF. The CDR3, as DNA: TGTGCCAGCAGTTTGGGACAGGGGAGACGTCAGCCCCAGCATTTT.

The rearrangement links TRBV7-8 to TRBJ2-5; 7 bases are shared with TRBD1. The DNA end favors TRBJ2-7, so the J call may be wrong. Germline V gene lookup returns CDR1 SGHVS and CDR2 FQNEAQ. This CDR3 has 14 residues. CDR3 in amino acids: CASSPRQGSYEQYF. CDR3 sequence (DNA): TGTGCCAGCAGCCCTCGACAGGGCTCCTACGAGCAGTACTTC.

The gene calls are TRBV5-1 and TRBJ1-2; 7 bases agree with TRBD1. CDR3 length: 14 amino acids. Germline V CDR1 and CDR2: SGHRS, YFSETQ. Germline trimming cut 2 bases from V and 6 bases from J; bases unmatched to any gene: 7. CDR3 residues: CASSLYGQEDGYTF. In nucleotides, the CDR3 is TGCGCCAGCAGCTTATACGGACAGGAGGATGGCTACACCTTC.

V is TRBV9 and J is TRBJ2-5; TRBD2 matches 7 bases. The V and J ends lost 0 bases and 5 bases, in that order; junction bases with no gene match: 4. From germline, CDR1 is SGDLS and CDR2 YYNGEE. The CDR3 loop spans 14 amino acids. The CDR3 protein is CASSVAGDYETQYF. CDR3 sequence (DNA): TGTGCCAGCAGCGTAGCTGGGGACTACGAGACCCAGTACTTC.

This rearrangement joins TRBV9 to TRBJ2-2; TRBD2 might be the D (5 bases). In germline, CDR1 is SGDLS, CDR2 YYNGEE. V was pared by 4 bases and J by 0 bases, with 10 bases between. This CDR3 comprises 15 residues. For the CDR3, the DNA is TGTGCCAGCAGCATGAATAGCGCGAACACCGGGGAGCTGTTTTTT. Its protein product is CASSMNSANTGELFF.

The chain recombines TRBV18 with TRBJ1-1; D remains unclear. The CDR3 covers 17 residues. The V gene lost 0 bases and the J gene lost 3 bases, with 17 bases spanning the gap. Per germline, CDR1 KGHSH and CDR2 LQKENI. The CDR3 loop is CASSPPSGLGSHTEAFF. CDR3 bases: TGTGCCAGCTCACCACCTTCTGGCCTGGGATCGCACACTGAAGCTTTCTTT.

The V gene is TRBV28, the J gene TRBJ1-1; weak D call: TRBD1 (6 bases). The CDR3 is 14 amino acids. Trimming shortened V by 10 bases and J by 1 base, and 16 bases separated the two germline ends. Germline lookup yields CDR1 MDHEN and CDR2 SYDVKM. The CDR3 nucleotides read TGTGCCACCGAGGAGGGGGGATCGAACACTGAAGCTTTCTTT. It translates to CATEEGGSNTEAFF.

The chain carries TRBV4-1 and TRBJ1-5; D is perhaps TRBD1 (5 bases). This CDR3 has 15 amino acids. CDR1 and CDR2 from the germline V gene are MGHRA and YSYEKL. V was shortened by 0 bases and J by 9 bases, with 15 bases between the two germline ends. The CDR3 is CASSQDTRALRPQHF. Written as DNA, the CDR3 is TGCGCCAGCAGCCAAGATACCAGGGCCTTGCGGCCCCAGCATTTT.

The rearrangement uses TRBV29-1 and TRBJ2-3; TRBD1 matches at 10 bases. The ends lost 4 bases at V and 3 bases at J; junction bases unmatched: 7. The germline gives CDR1 SQVTM, CDR2 ANQGSEA. This CDR3 has 15 amino acids. The DNA of the CDR3 is TGCAGCGTTGGGGAACCGGGACAGGGGACAGATACGCAGTATTTT. Residues: CSVGEPGQGTDTQYF.

This chain links TRBV6-4 with TRBJ1-2; D not resolved. The CDR3 is made up of 13 amino acids. Germline V gene lookup returns CDR1 MRHNA and CDR2 SNTAGT. The V gene lost 6 bases and the J gene lost 8 bases, with 16 bases spanning the gap. CDR3 in amino acids: CASSTGNAPGYTF. CDR3 sequence (DNA): TGTGCCAGCAGCACGGGTAATGCGCCGGGCTACACCTTC.